This T cell receptor beta chain is from a study of OX40 agonist ivuxolimab in advanced cancers. Study-wide background: Averaging roughly 60 years in age, with a range of about 23 to 80, the cohort was approximately 83% male. Among those treated, three patients had partial responses, one with hepatocellular carcinoma and two with cutaneous melanoma.

Method: immunoSEQ multiplex PCR; TCRdb's copy keeps in-frame clones and lacks some. The sample has fewer than 60,000 clones; approximately 91% are singletons. To note about this clone: Its antigen remains unknown.

Overall study findings and caveats: It was also the case that some nonresponders had low normalized T-cell clonal expansion. Relative to CD4+ cells, CD8+ T cells on average had more expanded clones.

CDR3 length: 15 residues. Trimming took off 0 bases at V and 6 bases at J, with 16 bases between the two ends. The germline gives CDR1 SGHNT, CDR2 YYREEE (reference sequence). The input for sequencing was CD4+ or CD8+ T cells sorted from blood, taken in a trial of the OX40 agonist ivuxolimab. This TCR derives from an adult with an advanced solid tumor such as melanoma, head and neck, liver or kidney cancer. The chain joins TRBV5-4 to TRBJ2-7, with D possibly matching TRBD1 (5 bases). The CDR3 nucleotides read TGTGCCAGCAGCTTGGATGGCAGGGTGCCAGGCGAGCAGTACTTC. This translates into CASSLDGRVPGEQYF.